The rows below give T cell receptor beta chains drawn from one sample of a study of T cell responses to AZD1222 COVID-19 vaccine. TCRdb's copy holds only in-frame clones and misses some; the assay was immunoSEQ multiplex PCR. In the table there are around 58,000 clones, 89% of which are singletons. The specimen was peripheral blood, collected 28 days after the second AZD1222 dose. The receptor set was obtained from an adult who received the AZD1222 COVID-19 vaccine. CDR3s leave out the opening cysteine and the closing phenylalanine or tryptophan.

v_gene: TRBV15
j_gene: TRBJ1-2
CDR3aa: ATSSLGRPNYGYT

v_gene: TRBV11-3
j_gene: TRBJ2-7
CDR3aa: ASSARYEQY

v_gene: TRBV6-5
j_gene: TRBJ1-4
CDR3aa: ASRGTGGDEKLF

v_gene: TRBV7-8
j_gene: TRBJ2-2
CDR3aa: ASSLASGVGVAGELF

v_gene: TRBV4-2
j_gene: TRBJ2-1
CDR3aa: ASSQGWRTSDNEQF

v_gene: TRBV6-5
j_gene: TRBJ2-7
CDR3aa: ASSYSSGHSAYEQY

v_gene: TRBV9
j_gene: TRBJ1-2
CDR3aa: ASSPGRAQFYGYT

v_gene: TRBV7-2
j_gene: TRBJ2-2
CDR3aa: ASSLRGLALGLTGELF

v_gene: TRBV7-4
j_gene: TRBJ2-2
CDR3aa: ASTIGGATNTGELF

v_gene: TRBV7-2
j_gene: TRBJ2-1
CDR3aa: ASSLVIQGNEQF

v_gene: TRBV3-1/TRBV3-2
j_gene: TRBJ1-1
CDR3aa: ASSQEASPNTEAF

v_gene: TRBV7-9
j_gene: TRBJ1-1
CDR3aa: ASSPTEVNTEAF

v_gene: TRBV10-1
j_gene: TRBJ2-5
CDR3aa: ASIKQGAFMETQY

v_gene: TRBV27
j_gene: TRBJ1-1
CDR3aa: ASREDFNTEAF

v_gene: TRBV14
j_gene: TRBJ2-1
CDR3aa: ASSQAGGYEQF

v_gene: TRBV18
j_gene: TRBJ1-2
CDR3aa: ASSPPQYTNYGYT

v_gene: TRBV4-2
j_gene: TRBJ2-1
CDR3aa: ASSQDSSGRGGNEQF

v_gene: TRBV7-2
j_gene: TRBJ2-3
CDR3aa: ASSLIREATDTQY

v_gene: TRBV27
j_gene: TRBJ1-6
CDR3aa: ATTTGQGDNSPLH

v_gene: TRBV18
j_gene: TRBJ2-5
CDR3aa: ASSPPLAGASGETQY

v_gene: TRBV27
j_gene: TRBJ1-1
CDR3aa: ASSSLRRSTEAF

v_gene: TRBV29-1
j_gene: TRBJ1-1
CDR3aa: SVEDTGGSNTEAF

v_gene: TRBV7-6
j_gene: TRBJ2-7
CDR3aa: ASSYRDFSYEQY

v_gene: TRBV6-1
j_gene: TRBJ1-1
CDR3aa: ASSEFPGVMSEAF